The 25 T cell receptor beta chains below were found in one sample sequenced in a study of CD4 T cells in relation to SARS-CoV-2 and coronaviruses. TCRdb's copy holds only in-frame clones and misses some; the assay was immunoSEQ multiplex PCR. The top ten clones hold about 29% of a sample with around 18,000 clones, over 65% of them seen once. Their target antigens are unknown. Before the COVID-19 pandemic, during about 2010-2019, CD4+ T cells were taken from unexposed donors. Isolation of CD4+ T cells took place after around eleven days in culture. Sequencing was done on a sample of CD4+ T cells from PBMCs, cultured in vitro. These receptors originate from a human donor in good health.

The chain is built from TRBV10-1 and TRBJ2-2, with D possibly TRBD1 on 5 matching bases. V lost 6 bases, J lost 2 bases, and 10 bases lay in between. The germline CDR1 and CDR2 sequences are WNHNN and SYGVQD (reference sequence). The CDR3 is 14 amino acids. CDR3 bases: TGCGCCAGCAGCGGACATTATAACACCGGGGAGCTGTTTTTT. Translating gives CASSGHYNTGELFF.

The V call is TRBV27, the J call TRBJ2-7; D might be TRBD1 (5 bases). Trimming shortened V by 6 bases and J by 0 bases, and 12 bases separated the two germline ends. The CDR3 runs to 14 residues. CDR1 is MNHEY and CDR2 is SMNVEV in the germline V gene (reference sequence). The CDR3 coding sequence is TGTGCCAGCAGCCGCCTTCAGGGCTCCTACGAGCAGTACTTC. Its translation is CASSRLQGSYEQYF.

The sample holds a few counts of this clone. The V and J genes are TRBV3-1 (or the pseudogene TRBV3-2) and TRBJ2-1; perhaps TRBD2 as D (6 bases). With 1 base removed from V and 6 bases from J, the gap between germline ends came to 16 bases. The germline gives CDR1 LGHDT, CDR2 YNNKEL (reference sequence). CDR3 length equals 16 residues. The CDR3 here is CASSQVRLVEANEQFF. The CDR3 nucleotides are TGTGCCAGCAGCCAAGTCAGACTAGTAGAGGCCAATGAGCAGTTCTTC.

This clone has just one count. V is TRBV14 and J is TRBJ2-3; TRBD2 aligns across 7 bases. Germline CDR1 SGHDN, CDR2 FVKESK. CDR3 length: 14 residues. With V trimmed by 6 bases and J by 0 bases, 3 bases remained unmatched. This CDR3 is CASRGDYSTDTQYF. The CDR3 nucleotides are TGTGCCAGCAGAGGGGACTATAGCACAGATACGCAGTATTTT. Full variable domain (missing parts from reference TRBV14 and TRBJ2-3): EAGVTQFPSHSVIEKGQTVTLRCDPISGHDNLYWYRRVMGKEIKFLLHFVKESKQDESGMPNNRFLAERTGGTYSTLKVQPAELEDSGVYFCASRGDYSTDTQYFGPGTRLTVL.

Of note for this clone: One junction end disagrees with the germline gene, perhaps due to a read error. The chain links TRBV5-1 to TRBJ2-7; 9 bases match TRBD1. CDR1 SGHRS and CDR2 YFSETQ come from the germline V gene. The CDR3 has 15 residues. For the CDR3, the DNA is TGCGCCAGCAGTTTGGCGGGACAGGGAGCATCCGAGCAGTACTTC. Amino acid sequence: CASSLAGQGASEQYF.

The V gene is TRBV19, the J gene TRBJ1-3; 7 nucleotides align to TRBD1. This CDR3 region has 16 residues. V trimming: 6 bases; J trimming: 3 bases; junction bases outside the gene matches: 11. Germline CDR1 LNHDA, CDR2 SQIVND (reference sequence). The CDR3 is CASRRSGTDIGNTIYF. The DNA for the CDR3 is TGTGCCAGTAGGCGATCGGGGACAGACATTGGAAACACCATATATTTT.

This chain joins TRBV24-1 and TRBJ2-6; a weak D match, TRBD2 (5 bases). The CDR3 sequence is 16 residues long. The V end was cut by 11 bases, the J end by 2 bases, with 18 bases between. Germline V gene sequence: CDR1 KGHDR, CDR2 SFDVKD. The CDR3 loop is CAISTGISAGANVLTF. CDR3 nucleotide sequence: TGTGCCATTTCGACGGGAATCTCCGCTGGGGCCAACGTCCTGACTTTC.

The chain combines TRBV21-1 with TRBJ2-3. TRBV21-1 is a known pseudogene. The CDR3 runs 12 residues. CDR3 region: CASSKATDTQYF. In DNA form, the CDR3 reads TGTGCCAGCAGCAAAGCGACAGATACGCAGTATTTT.

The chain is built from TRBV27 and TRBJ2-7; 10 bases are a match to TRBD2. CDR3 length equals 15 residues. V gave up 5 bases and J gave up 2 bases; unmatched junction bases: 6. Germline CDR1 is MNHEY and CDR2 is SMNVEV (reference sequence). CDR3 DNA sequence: TGTGCCAGCAGTCCTCTAGCGGGAGCGGCCTACGAGCAGTACTTC. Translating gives CASSPLAGAAYEQYF.

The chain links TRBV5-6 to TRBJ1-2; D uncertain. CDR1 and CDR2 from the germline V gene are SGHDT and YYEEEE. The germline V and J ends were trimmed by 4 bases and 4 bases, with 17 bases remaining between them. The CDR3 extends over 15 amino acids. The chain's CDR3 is CASSLRASGGYGYTF. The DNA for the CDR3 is TGTGCCAGCAGCCTCCGGGCCTCGGGAGGCTATGGCTACACCTTC.

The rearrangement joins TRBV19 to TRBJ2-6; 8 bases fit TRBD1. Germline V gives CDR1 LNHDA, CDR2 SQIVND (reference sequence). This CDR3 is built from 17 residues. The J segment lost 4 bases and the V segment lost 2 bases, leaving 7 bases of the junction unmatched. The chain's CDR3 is CASSIRDRSAGANVLTF. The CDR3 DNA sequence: TGTGCCAGTAGTATAAGGGACAGGTCTGCCGGGGCCAACGTCCTGACTTTC.

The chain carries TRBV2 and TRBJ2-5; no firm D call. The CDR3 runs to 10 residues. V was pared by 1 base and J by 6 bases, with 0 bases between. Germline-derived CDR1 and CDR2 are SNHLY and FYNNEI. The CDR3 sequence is CASSEETQYF. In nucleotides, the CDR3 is TGTGCCAGCAGTGAAGAGACCCAGTACTTC.

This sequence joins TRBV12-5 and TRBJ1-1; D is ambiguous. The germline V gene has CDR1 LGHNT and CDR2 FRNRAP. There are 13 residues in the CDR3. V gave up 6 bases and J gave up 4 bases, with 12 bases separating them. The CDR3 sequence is CASGLEESTEAFF. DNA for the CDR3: TGTGCTAGTGGGTTAGAGGAGAGCACTGAAGCTTTCTTT.

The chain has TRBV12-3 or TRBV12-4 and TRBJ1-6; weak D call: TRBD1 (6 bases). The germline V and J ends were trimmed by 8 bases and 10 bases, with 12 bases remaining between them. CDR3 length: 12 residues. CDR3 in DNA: TGTGCCAGCGGCACAGGGTCGTCACCCCTCCACTTT. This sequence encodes CASGTGSSPLHF.

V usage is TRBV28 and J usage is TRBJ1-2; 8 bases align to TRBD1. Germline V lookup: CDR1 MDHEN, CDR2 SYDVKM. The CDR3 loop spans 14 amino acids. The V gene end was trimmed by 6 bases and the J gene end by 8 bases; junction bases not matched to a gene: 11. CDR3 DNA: TGTGCCAGCAGCTCCACCCAGGGGGCTCGGGGCTACACCTTC. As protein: CASSSTQGARGYTF.

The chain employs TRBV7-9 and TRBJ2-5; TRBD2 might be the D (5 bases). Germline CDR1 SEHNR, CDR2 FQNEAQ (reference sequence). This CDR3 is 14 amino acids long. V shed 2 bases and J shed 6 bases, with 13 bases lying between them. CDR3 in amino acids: CASSLLDYVKTQYF. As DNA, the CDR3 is TGTGCCAGCAGCTTACTTGACTATGTAAAGACCCAGTACTTC.

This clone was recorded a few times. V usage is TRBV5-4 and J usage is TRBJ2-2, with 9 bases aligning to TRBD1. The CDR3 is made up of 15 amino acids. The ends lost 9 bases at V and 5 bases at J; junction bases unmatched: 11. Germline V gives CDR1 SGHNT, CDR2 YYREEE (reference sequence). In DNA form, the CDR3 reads TGTGCCATCCTCAAAGGGACAGGGCTTACCGGGGAGCTGTTTTTT. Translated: CAILKGTGLTGELFF.

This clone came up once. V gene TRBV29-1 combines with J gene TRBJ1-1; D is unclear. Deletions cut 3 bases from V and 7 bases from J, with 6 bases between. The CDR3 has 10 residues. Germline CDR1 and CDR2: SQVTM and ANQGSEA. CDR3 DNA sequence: TGCAGCGTTGACTGGGGTGAAGCTTTCTTT. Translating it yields CSVDWGEAFF.

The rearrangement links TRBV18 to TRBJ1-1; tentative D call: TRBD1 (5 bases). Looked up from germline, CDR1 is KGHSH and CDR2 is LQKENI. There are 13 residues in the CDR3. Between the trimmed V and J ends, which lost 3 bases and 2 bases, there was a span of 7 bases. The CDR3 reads CASSPGENTEAFF. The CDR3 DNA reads TGTGCCAGCTCACCGGGGGAAAACACTGAAGCTTTCTTT.

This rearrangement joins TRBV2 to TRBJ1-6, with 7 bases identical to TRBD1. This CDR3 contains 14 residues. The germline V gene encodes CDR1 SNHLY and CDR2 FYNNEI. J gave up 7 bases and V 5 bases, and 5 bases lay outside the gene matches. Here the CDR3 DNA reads TGTGCCAGCAGTTTCGACAGGGTGAATTCACCCCTCCACTTT. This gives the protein CASSFDRVNSPLHF.

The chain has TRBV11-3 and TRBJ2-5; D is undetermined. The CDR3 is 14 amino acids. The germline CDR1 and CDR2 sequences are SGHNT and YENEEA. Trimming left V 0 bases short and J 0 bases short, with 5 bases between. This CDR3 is CASSLDHDQETQYF. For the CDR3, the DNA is TGTGCCAGCAGCTTAGATCACGACCAAGAGACCCAGTACTTC.

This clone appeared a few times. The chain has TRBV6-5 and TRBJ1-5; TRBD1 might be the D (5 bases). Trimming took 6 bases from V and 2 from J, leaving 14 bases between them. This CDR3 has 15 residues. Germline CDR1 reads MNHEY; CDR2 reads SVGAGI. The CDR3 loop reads CASSLGGYGNQPQHF. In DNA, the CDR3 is TGTGCCAGCAGCTTGGGGGGATATGGCAATCAGCCCCAGCATTTT.

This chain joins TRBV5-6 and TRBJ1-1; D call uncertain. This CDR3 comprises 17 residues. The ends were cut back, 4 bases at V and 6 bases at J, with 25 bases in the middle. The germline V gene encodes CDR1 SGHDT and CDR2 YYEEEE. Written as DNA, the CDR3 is TGTGCCAGCAGCACACGGAAGGTGTCATGGCTAGGTGCTGAAGCTTTCTTT. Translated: CASSTRKVSWLGAEAFF.

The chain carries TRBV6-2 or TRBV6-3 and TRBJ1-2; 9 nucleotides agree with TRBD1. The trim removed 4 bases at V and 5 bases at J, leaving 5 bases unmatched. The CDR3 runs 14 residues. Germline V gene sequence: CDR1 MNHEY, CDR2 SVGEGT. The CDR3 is CASSLQGAQYGYTF. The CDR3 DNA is TGTGCCAGCAGTTTACAGGGGGCGCAATATGGCTACACCTTC.

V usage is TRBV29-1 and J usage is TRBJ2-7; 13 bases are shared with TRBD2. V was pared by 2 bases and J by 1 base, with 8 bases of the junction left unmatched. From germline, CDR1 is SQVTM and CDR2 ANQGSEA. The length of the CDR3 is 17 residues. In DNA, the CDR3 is TGCAGCGTTGAAACTCCCACTAGCGGGAGGGTATCCTACGAGCAGTACTTC. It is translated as CSVETPTSGRVSYEQYF.